Below, 14 T cell receptor beta chains from the same sample are listed, as sequenced in a study of blood T cell repertoires in COVID-19. Using immunoSEQ multiplex PCR, the repertoire was profiled, and TCRdb retains in-frame clones only, with some absent. The data show some 100,000 clones, about nine tenths seen once. The sample taken for sequencing was peripheral blood. The receptors come from a man aged 55 to 69 with acute or convalescent COVID-19.

The rearrangement links TRBV27 to TRBJ2-5, with a possible D match to TRBD1 (6 bases). Trimming cost V 5 bases and J 0 bases, with 13 bases left between them. Germline-derived CDR1 and CDR2 are MNHEY and SMNVEV (reference sequence). This CDR3 is 15 amino acids long. The chain's CDR3 is CASSQSGTNQETQYF. The CDR3 DNA sequence: TGTGCCAGCAGTCAATCCGGGACAAACCAAGAGACCCAGTACTTC.

The chain combines TRBV19 with TRBJ1-2; no definite D call. Trimming took 5 bases from V and 1 from J, leaving 8 bases between them. CDR1 and CDR2 from the germline V gene are LNHDA and SQIVND (reference sequence). The CDR3 spans 13 residues. CDR3 amino acids: CASSAGDNYGYTF. The CDR3 bases are TGTGCCAGTAGTGCAGGTGATAACTATGGCTACACCTTC.

The chain recombines TRBV7-2 with TRBJ1-5; 8 bases align to TRBD1. The CDR3 loop spans 14 amino acids. V shed 5 bases and J 10 bases; nucleotides not matched to a gene: 10. Germline V gene data show CDR1 as SGHTA and CDR2 as FQGNSA. As DNA, the CDR3 is TGTGCCAGCAGCATTACAGGGGGTGGACGTCCCCAGCATTTT. It is translated as CASSITGGGRPQHF.

The chain couples TRBV28 to TRBJ2-1, with 7 bases identical to TRBD2. V was clipped by 9 bases and J by 8 bases; unmatched bases: 10. In germline, CDR1 is MDHEN, CDR2 SYDVKM. The CDR3 extends over 13 amino acids. The CDR3 DNA reads TGTGCCAGTACTAGCGCCGGTTTAGATGAGCAGTTCTTC. This sequence encodes CASTSAGLDEQFF.

The chain has TRBV7-8 and TRBJ1-4, with 7 bases identical to TRBD1. From germline, CDR1 is SGHVS and CDR2 FQNEAQ. The CDR3 covers 15 residues. V lost 3 bases and J lost 0; bases outside the gene matches: 1. The CDR3 region has the DNA TGTGCCAGCAGCTTCCAGGGGGCAACTAATGAAAAACTGTTTTTT. Translating it yields CASSFQGATNEKLFF.

CDR3 sequence (DNA): TGTGCCAGCAGTTTTCTCCTAGCGGGAGGGGTATCTGGGGCCAACGTCCTGACTTTC. Protein product: CASSFLLAGGVSGANVLTF. J is TRBJ2-6 and V is TRBV27; 12 nucleotides line up with TRBD2. The CDR3 contains 19 residues. Germline-derived CDR1 and CDR2 are MNHEY and SMNVEV (reference sequence). Losses at the gene ends were 3 bases for V and 1 base for J; bases not matched to a gene: 7.

The rearrangement links TRBV19 to TRBJ1-5, with D perhaps matching TRBD1 (5 bases). The CDR3 loop spans 14 amino acids. Germline lookup yields CDR1 LNHDA and CDR2 SQIVND (reference sequence). V gave up 6 bases and J gave up 6 bases, with 15 bases separating them. CDR3 nucleotides: TGTGCCAGTAGCCATAATACAGGAACTCAGCCCCAGCATTTT. This gives the protein CASSHNTGTQPQHF.

The chain combines TRBV11-3 with TRBJ1-3; the match to TRBD1 covers 9 bases. Germline loops: CDR1 SGHNT, CDR2 YENEEA. With 6 bases clipped from V and 4 bases from J, the junction kept 7 bases outside the gene matches. This CDR3 contains 15 residues. The CDR3 nucleotides are TGTGCCAGCAGTACAGGGGGCGCAGGAGGAAACACCATATATTTT. Amino acids: CASSTGGAGGNTIYF.

In the case of this clone: The junction departs from the called germline gene at one end, perhaps through a read error. The rearrangement uses TRBV19 and TRBJ1-1, with D perhaps matching TRBD1 (5 bases). Germline CDR1 and CDR2: LNHDA and SQIVND (reference sequence). The CDR3 covers 15 residues. The CDR3 region has the DNA TGTGCCAGTAGTATCAAGTCGGGGGGGAACCCTGAAGCTTTCTTT. Its translation is CASSIKSGGNPEAFF.

In its sample, this clone was seen a few times. This chain joins TRBV9 and TRBJ2-2; TRBD2 matches at 14 bases. Germline assignment: CDR1 SGDLS and CDR2 YYNGEE. The CDR3 sequence is 16 residues long. V lost 3 bases and J lost 6; bases outside the gene matches: 4. CDR3 DNA sequence: TGTGCCAGCAGCGGTGGGACTAGCGGGAGCTCCGGGGAGCTGTTTTTT. Translated: CASSGGTSGSSGELFF.

In DNA form, the CDR3 reads TGTGCCAGCTCACCATTCGCGGGAGGGGACGACGAGCAGTACTTC. Translated, it gives CASSPFAGGDDEQYF. The chain joins TRBV18 to TRBJ2-7; 9 bases map to TRBD2. Germline values: CDR1 KGHSH, CDR2 LQKENI. V dropped 2 bases and J dropped 5; count of bases not matched to a gene: 7. This CDR3 spans 15 amino acids.

The chain carries TRBV9 and TRBJ1-1; possibly TRBD1 for D (5 bases). CDR1 is SGDLS and CDR2 is YYNGEE in the germline V gene. V was cut by 4 bases and J by 1 base, with 11 bases left in between. This CDR3 contains 14 residues. CDR3 sequence reads: CASSPNQGNTEAFF. CDR3 DNA sequence: TGTGCCAGCAGCCCCAACCAGGGGAACACTGAAGCTTTCTTT.

V is TRBV2 and J is TRBJ2-7, with 8 bases that match TRBD1. The CDR3 length is 15 residues. With 5 bases clipped from V and 0 bases from J, the junction kept 6 bases outside the gene matches. In germline, CDR1 is SNHLY, CDR2 FYNNEI. CDR3 sequence (DNA): TGTGCCAGCAGTCCGGACAGGGAGCGCTCCTACGAGCAGTACTTC. The encoded protein is CASSPDRERSYEQYF.

This chain connects TRBV9 to TRBJ1-4, with 8 bases aligning to TRBD1. The J segment lost 5 bases and the V segment lost 4 bases, leaving 7 bases of the junction unmatched. This CDR3 has 15 residues. Germline V gene data show CDR1 as SGDLS and CDR2 as YYNGEE. This CDR3 is CASSFRTGRNEKLFF. The CDR3 DNA reads TGTGCCAGCAGCTTCCGGACAGGGCGAAATGAAAAACTGTTTTTT.